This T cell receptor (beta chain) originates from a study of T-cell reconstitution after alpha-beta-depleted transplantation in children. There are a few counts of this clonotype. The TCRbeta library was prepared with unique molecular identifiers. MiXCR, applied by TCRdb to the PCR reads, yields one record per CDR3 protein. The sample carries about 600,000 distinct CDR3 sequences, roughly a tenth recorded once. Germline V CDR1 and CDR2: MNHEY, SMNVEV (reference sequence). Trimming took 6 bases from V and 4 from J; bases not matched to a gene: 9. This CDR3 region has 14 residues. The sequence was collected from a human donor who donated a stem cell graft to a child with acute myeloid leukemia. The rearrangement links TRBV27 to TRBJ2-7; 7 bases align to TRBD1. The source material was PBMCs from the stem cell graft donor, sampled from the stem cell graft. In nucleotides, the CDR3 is TGTGCCAGCAGCCACCGGGACAGCCTTTACGAGCAGTACTTC. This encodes CASSHRDSLYEQYF.